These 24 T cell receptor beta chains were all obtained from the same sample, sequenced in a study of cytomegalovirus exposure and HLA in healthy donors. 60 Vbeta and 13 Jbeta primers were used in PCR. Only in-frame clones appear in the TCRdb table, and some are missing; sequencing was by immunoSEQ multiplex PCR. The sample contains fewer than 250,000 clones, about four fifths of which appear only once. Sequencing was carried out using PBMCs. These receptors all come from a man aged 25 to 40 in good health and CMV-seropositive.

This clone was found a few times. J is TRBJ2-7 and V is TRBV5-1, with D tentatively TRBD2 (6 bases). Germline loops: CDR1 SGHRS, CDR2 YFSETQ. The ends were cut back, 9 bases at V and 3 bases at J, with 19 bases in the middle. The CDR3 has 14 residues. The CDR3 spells CATKIGRSDYEQYF. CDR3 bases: TGCGCCACCAAGATCGGGAGATCGGACTACGAGCAGTACTTC.

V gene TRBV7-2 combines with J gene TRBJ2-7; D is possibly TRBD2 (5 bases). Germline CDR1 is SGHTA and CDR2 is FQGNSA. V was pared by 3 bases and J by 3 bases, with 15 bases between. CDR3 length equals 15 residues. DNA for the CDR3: TGTGCCAGCAGCTTGGCGGAAGGGAGATTCTACGAGCAGTACTTC. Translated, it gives CASSLAEGRFYEQYF.

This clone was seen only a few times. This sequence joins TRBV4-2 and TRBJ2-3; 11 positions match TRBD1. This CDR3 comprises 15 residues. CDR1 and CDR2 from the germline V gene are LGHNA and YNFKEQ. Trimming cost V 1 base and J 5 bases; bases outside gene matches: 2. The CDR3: CASSQGTGGRDTQYF. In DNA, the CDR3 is TGTGCCAGCAGCCAAGGGACAGGGGGCAGAGATACGCAGTATTTT.

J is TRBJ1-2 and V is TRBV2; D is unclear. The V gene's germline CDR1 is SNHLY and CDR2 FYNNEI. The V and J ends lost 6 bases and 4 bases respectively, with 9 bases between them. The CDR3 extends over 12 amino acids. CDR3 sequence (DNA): TGTGCCAGCAGAGGAGTGTTCTATGGCTACACCTTC. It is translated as CASRGVFYGYTF.

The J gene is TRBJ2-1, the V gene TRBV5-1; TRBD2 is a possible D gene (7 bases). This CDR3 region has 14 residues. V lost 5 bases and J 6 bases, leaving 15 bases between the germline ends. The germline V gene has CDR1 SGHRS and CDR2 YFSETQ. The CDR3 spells CASSGRGGANEQFF. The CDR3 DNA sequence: TGCGCCAGCAGTGGTCGAGGGGGGGCCAATGAGCAGTTCTTC.

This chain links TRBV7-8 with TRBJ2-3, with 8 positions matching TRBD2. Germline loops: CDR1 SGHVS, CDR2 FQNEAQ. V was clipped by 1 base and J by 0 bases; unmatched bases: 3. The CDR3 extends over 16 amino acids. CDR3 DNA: TGTGCCAGCAGCTTAGAGCCTAGCGGGAGCACAGATACGCAGTATTTT. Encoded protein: CASSLEPSGSTDTQYF.

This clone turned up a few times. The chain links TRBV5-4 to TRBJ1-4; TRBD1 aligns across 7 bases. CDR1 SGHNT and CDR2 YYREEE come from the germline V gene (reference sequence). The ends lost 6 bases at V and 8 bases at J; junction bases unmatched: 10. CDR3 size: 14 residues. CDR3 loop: CASTKDRDEEKLFF. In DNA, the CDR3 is TGTGCCAGCACCAAAGACAGGGACGAAGAAAAACTGTTTTTT.

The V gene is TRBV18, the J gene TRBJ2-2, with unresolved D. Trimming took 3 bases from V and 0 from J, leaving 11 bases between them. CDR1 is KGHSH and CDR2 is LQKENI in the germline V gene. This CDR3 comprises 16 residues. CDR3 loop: CASSPSWAANTGELFF. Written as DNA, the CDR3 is TGTGCCAGCTCACCCTCCTGGGCCGCGAACACCGGGGAGCTGTTTTTT. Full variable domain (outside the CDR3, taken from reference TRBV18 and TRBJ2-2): NAGVMQNPRHLVRRRGQEARLRCSPMKGHSHVYWYRQLPEEGLKFMVYLQKENIIDESGMPKERFSAEFPKEGPSILRIQQVVRGDSAAYFCASSPSWAANTGELFFGEGSRLTVL.

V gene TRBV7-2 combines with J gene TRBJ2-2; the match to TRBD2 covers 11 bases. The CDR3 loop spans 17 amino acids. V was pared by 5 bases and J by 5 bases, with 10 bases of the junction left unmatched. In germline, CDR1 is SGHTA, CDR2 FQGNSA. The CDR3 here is CASSPSGTSGRTGELFF. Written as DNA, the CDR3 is TGTGCCAGCAGCCCATCCGGGACTAGCGGTAGAACCGGGGAGCTGTTTTTT.

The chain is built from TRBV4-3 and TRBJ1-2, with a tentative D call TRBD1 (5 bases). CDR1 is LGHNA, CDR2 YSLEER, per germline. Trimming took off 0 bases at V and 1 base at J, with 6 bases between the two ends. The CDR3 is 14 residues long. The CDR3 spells CASSQEDSNYGYTF. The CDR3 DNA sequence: TGCGCCAGCAGCCAAGAAGACAGTAACTATGGCTACACCTTC.

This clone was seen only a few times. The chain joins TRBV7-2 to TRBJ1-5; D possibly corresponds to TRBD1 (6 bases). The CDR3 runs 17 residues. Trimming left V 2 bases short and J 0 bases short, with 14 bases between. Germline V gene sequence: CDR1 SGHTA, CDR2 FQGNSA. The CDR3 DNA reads TGTGCCAGCAGCTTACAGGGGACCGGATTTAGCAATCAGCCCCAGCATTTT. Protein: CASSLQGTGFSNQPQHF.

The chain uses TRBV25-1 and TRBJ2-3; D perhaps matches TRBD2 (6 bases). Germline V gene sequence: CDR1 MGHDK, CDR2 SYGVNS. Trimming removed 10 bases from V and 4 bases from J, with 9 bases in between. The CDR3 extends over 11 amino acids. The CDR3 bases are TGTGCCACGAGGGAGGCAGATACGCAGTATTTT. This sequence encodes CATREADTQYF.

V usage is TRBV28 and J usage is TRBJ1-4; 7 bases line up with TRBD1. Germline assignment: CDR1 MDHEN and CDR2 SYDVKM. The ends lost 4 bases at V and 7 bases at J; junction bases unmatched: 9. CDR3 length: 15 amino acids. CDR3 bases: TGTGCCAGCAGTTGGGTGAGACAGGGTGTTGAAAAACTGTTTTTT. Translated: CASSWVRQGVEKLFF.

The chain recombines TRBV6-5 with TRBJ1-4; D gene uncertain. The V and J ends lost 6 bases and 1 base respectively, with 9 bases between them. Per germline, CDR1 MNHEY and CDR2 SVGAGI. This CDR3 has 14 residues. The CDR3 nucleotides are TGTGCCAGCAGGGAAGCGGGAACTAATGAAAAACTGTTTTTT. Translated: CASREAGTNEKLFF.

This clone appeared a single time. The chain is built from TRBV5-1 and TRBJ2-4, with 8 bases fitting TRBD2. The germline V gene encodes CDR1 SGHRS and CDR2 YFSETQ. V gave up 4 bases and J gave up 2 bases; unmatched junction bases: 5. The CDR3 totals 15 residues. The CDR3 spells CASSVLAGTKNIQYF. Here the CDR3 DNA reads TGCGCCAGCAGCGTGTTAGCGGGGACCAAAAACATTCAGTACTTC.

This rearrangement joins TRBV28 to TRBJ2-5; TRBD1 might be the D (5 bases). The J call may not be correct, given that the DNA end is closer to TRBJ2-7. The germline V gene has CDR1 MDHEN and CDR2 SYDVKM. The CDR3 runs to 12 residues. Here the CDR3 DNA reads TGTGCCAGCAGTATAGGGGCCTACGAGCAGTACTTC. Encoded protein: CASSIGAYEQYF.

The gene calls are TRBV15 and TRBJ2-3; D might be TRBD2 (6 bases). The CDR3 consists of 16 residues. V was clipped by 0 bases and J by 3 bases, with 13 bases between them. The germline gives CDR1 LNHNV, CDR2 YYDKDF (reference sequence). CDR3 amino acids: CATSRDRVGGTDTQYF. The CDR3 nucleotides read TGTGCCACCAGCAGAGATCGGGTCGGGGGTACAGATACGCAGTATTTT.

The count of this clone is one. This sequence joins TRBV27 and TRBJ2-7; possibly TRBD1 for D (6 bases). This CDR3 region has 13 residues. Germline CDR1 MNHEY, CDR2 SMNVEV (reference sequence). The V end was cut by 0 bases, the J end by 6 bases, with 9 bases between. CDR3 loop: CASSLSKDSEQYF. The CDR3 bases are TGTGCCAGCAGTTTATCGAAGGACAGCGAGCAGTACTTC.

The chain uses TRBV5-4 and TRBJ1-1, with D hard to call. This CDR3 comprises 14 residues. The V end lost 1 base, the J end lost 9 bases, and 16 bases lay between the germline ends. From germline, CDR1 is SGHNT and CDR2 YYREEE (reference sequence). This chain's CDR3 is CASSLSGSNDKAFF. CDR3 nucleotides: TGTGCCAGCAGCTTGTCAGGTTCCAATGATAAAGCTTTCTTT.

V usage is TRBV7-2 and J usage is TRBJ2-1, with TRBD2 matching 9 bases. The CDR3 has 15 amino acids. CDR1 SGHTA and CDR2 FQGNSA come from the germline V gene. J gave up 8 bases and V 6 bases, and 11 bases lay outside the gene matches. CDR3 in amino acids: CASSPAGGPIYEQFF. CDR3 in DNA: TGTGCCAGCAGTCCCGCGGGGGGGCCTATATATGAGCAGTTCTTC. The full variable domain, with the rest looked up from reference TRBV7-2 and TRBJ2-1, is GAGVSQSPSNKVTEKGKDVELRCDPISGHTALYWYRQSLGQGLEFLIYFQGNSAPDKSGLPSDRFSAERTGGSVSTLTIQRTQQEDSAVYLCASSPAGGPIYEQFFGPGTRLTVL.

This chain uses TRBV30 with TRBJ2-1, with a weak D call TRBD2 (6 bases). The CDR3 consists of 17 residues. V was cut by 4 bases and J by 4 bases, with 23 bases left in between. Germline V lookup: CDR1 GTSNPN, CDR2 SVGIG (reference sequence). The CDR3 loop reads CAWKPSRAGSFYNEQFF. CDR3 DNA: TGTGCCTGGAAGCCCTCTAGGGCGGGATCCTTTTACAATGAGCAGTTCTTC.

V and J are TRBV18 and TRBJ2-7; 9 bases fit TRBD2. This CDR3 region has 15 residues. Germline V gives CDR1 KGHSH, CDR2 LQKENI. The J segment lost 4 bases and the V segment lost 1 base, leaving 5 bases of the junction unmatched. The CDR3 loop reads CASSPRVTSGYEQYF. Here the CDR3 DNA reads TGTGCCAGCTCACCACGGGTGACTAGCGGATACGAGCAGTACTTC.

CDR3 bases: TGTGCCAGCAGCCTGGGGGGACTAGCGGGTCTATACCAAGAGACCCAGTACTTC. As protein: CASSLGGLAGLYQETQYF. This chain connects TRBV28 to TRBJ2-5, with 12 bases matching TRBD2. The J segment lost 0 bases and the V segment lost 6 bases, leaving 11 bases of the junction unmatched. This CDR3 spans 18 amino acids. Germline CDR1 and CDR2: MDHEN and SYDVKM.

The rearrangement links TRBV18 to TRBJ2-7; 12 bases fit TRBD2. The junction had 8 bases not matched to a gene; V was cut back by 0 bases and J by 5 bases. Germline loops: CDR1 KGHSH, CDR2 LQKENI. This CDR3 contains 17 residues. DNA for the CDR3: TGTGCCAGCTCACCACCGGGGCTTCTAGCGGGAGGGGACGAGCAGTACTTC. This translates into CASSPPGLLAGGDEQYF.